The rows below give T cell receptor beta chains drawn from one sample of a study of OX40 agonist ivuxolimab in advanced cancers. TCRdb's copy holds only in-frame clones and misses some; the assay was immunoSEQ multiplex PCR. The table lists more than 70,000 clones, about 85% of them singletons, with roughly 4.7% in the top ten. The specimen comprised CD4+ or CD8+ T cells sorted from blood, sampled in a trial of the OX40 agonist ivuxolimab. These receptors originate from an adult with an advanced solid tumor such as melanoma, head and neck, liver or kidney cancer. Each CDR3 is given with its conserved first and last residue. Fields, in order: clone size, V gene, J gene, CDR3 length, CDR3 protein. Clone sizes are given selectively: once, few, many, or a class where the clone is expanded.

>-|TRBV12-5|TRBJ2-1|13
CASGSRLGNEQFF
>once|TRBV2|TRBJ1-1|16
CASDLGTVPMNTEAFF
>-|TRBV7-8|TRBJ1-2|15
CASSLGQGRIYGYTF
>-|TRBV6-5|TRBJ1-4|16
CASSYSGGGTNEKLFF
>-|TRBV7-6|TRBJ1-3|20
CASSPRGNRDRGRSGNTIYF
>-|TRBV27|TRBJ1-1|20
CASSLFPTTAGQGKNTEAFF
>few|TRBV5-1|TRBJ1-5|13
CASSYNSNQPQHF
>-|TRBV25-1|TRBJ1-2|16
CASSDTGTGEIYGYTF
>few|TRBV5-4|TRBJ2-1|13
CASSLIQVNEQFF
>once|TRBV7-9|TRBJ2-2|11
CASSFGGELFF
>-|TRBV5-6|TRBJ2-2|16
CASSFLSGGNTGELFF
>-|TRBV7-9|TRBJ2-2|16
CASSTWEGGSTGELFF
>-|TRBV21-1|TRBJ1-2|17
CASSPAPGTGRNYGYTF
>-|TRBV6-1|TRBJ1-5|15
CASSEGGFSTQPQHF
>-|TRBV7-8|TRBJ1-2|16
CASSLSGRVGNYGYTF
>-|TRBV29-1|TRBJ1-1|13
CSVGSPPWTEAFF
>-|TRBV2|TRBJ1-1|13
CASSQEKNTEAFF
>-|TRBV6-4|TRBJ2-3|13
CASSEQGADTQYF
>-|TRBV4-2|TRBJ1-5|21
CASGRLAEGDGGLFGNQPQHF
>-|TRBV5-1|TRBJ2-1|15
CASSLLAGTDNEQFF
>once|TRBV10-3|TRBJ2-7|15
CAISGQGQRTYEQYF
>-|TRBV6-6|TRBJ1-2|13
CASSPTFELGYTF
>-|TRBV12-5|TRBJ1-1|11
CACGGDTEAFF
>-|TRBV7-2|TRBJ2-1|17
CASSSGTGGFQLREQFF
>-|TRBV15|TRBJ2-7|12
CATSRDIGGHTF
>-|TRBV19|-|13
CASSPGSKGEQYF
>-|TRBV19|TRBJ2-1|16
CASSITAGGSYNEQFF